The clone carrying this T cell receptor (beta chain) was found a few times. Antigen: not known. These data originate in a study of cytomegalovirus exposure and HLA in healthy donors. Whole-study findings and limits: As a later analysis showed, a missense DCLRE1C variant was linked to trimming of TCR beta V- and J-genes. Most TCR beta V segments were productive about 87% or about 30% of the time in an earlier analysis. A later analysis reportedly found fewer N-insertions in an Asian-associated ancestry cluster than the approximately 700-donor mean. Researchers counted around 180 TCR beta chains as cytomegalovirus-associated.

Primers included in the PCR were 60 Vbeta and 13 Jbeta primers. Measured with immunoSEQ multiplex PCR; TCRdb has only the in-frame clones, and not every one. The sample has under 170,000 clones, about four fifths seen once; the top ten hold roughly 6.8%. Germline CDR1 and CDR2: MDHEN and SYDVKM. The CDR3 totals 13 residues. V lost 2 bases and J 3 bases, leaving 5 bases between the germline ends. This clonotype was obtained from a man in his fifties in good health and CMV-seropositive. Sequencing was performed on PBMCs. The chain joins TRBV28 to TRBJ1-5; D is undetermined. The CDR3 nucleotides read TGTGCCAGCAGTTTAAACAACAATCAGCCCCAGCATTTT. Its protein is CASSLNNNQPQHF.